These 29 T cell receptor beta chains originate from one sample sequenced in a study of response to subunit inactivated influenza vaccine. TCRdb reanalysed the RT-PCR reads using MiXCR and keeps one entry per CDR3 protein. The sample records 630,000 or so distinct CDR3 sequences, approximately 15% being singletons. Specimen: PBMCs from blood, collected about 13 days after vaccination. Receptor source: a man aged 45 to 65 who received an inactivated influenza vaccine.

The rearrangement uses TRBV12-5 and TRBJ2-1, with TRBD1 matching over 11 bases. Germline V gene sequence: CDR1 LGHNT, CDR2 FRNRAP. CDR3 size: 16 residues. With V trimmed by 0 bases and J by 8 bases, 6 bases remained unmatched. CDR3 DNA sequence: TGTGCTAGTGGTTTGGTACTCGGGACAGGGGGGTATGAGCAGTTCTTC. Translated: CASGLVLGTGGYEQFF. Looking up the rest from reference TRBV12-5 and TRBJ2-1 gives the full variable domain: DARVTQTPRHKVTEMGQEVTMRCQPILGHNTVFWYRQTMMQGLELLAYFRNRAPLDDSGMPKDRFSAEMPDATLATLKIQPSEPRDSAVYFCASGLVLGTGGYEQFFGPGTRLTVL.

The J gene is TRBJ2-2, the V gene TRBV5-1, with 10 bases lining up with TRBD1. Germline lookup yields CDR1 SGHRS and CDR2 YFSETQ. J gave up 7 bases and V 4 bases, and 4 bases lay outside the gene matches. This CDR3 is built from 14 residues. The CDR3 protein is CASSGTGVVGELFF. The CDR3 DNA follows: TGCGCCAGCAGCGGGACAGGGGTCGTCGGGGAGCTGTTTTTT.

This chain links TRBV7-8 with TRBJ2-7; 8 nucleotides agree with TRBD2. The ends lost 5 bases at V and 4 bases at J; junction bases unmatched: 13. Germline V gives CDR1 SGHVS, CDR2 FQNEAQ. This CDR3 contains 16 residues. The CDR3 spells CASSRRGGTREYEQYF. CDR3 nucleotides: TGTGCCAGCAGCCGACGCGGGGGGACTCGGGAATACGAGCAGTACTTC.

This clonotype was counted between two and nine times. J is TRBJ2-1 and V is TRBV19; D is ambiguous. The germline V gene has CDR1 LNHDA and CDR2 SQIVND (reference sequence). CDR3 length equals 15 residues. Trimming shortened V by 3 bases and J by 0 bases, and 9 bases separated the two germline ends. CDR3 in amino acids: CASSIGTRSYNEQFF. DNA of the CDR3: TGTGCCAGTAGTATTGGCACCCGCTCCTACAATGAGCAGTTCTTC.

This clonotype turned up a few times. The chain employs TRBV5-8 and TRBJ2-5; 12 positions match TRBD2. V dropped 4 bases and J dropped 1; count of bases not matched to a gene: 8. The germline V gene has CDR1 SGHTS and CDR2 YDEGEE. The CDR3 runs to 17 residues. The CDR3 DNA is TGTGCCAGCAGCACAGGGACTAGCGGGTGGCTCCAAGAGACCCAGTACTTC. Protein product: CASSTGTSGWLQETQYF.

The table lists this clonotype with many counts. The CDR3, as DNA: TGCGCCAGCAGCCAAGCCTCGGGGGGCAATCAGCCCCAGCATTTT. Translation gives CASSQASGGNQPQHF. This chain uses TRBV4-3 with TRBJ1-5; the D gene is possibly TRBD1 (5 bases). The CDR3 totals 15 residues. V was pared by 1 base and J by 2 bases, with 9 bases between. The germline CDR1 and CDR2 sequences are LGHNA and YSLEER.

As DNA, the CDR3 is TGTGCCAGCAGTATAGCGGGGGGGCCCGGGGAGCTGTTTTTT. The encoded protein is CASSIAGGPGELFF. The chain recombines TRBV7-2 with TRBJ2-2, with 11 nucleotides matching TRBD2. CDR3 length: 14 amino acids. CDR1 and CDR2 (germline): SGHTA, FQGNSA. Unmatched junction bases numbered 3, after V lost 6 bases and J lost 6 bases.

J is TRBJ2-3 and V is TRBV29-1; D unresolved. This CDR3 region has 10 residues. Germline V gene lookup returns CDR1 SQVTM and CDR2 ANQGSEA. The CDR3, as DNA: TGCAGTGGCGACCAAGATACGCAGTATTTT. As protein: CSGDQDTQYF.

This chain connects TRBV28 to TRBJ1-1; possibly TRBD1 for D (6 bases). The V and J ends lost 2 bases and 5 bases respectively, with 15 bases between them. Germline V gives CDR1 MDHEN, CDR2 SYDVKM. The CDR3 spans 15 residues. CDR3 DNA: TGTGCCAGCAGTTTAGCGTCAGGGGTCGGGACTGAAGCTTTCTTT. Its translation: CASSLASGVGTEAFF.

This clonotype was counted at least ten times. This chain joins TRBV12-3 or TRBV12-4 and TRBJ1-5; D remains unclear. Trimming pared 3 bases from V and 6 bases from J, leaving 6 bases between. The CDR3 loop spans 12 amino acids. This CDR3 reads CASSFSGQPQHF. In DNA, the CDR3 is TGTGCCAGCAGTTTTTCCGGTCAGCCCCAGCATTTT.

The V call is TRBV9, the J call TRBJ1-5; 7 bases agree with TRBD1. CDR1 is SGDLS and CDR2 is YYNGEE in the germline V gene. J lost 5 bases, V lost 4 bases, and 6 bases had no gene match. This CDR3 has 14 residues. This CDR3 is CASSPRDSYQPQHF. CDR3 DNA sequence: TGTGCCAGCAGCCCCCGGGACAGCTATCAGCCCCAGCATTTT.

This clonotype was detected a few times. The chain employs TRBV9 and TRBJ2-2; no clear D. Trimming cost V 4 bases and J 6 bases, with 13 bases left between them. Germline assignment: CDR1 SGDLS and CDR2 YYNGEE. The CDR3 totals 14 residues. The CDR3 loop reads CASSPRLSPGELFF. Written as DNA, the CDR3 is TGTGCCAGCAGCCCTCGTTTATCCCCCGGGGAGCTGTTTTTT.

V gene TRBV9 combines with J gene TRBJ2-5; 7 nucleotides align to TRBD1. The CDR3 loop spans 17 amino acids. CDR1 and CDR2 from the germline V gene are SGDLS and YYNGEE. V lost 4 bases and J lost 4; bases outside the gene matches: 16. CDR3 amino acids: CASSTRQGNPLRETQYF. The CDR3 coding sequence is TGTGCCAGCAGCACGAGACAGGGCAACCCCCTAAGAGAGACCCAGTACTTC.

The CDR3 nucleotides are TGTGCCAGCAGCCAATGGACCGGGGAGCTGTTTTTT. Translated: CASSQWTGELFF. This sequence joins TRBV16 and TRBJ2-2; D not certain. The CDR3 runs to 12 residues. Germline CDR1 reads KGHSY; CDR2 reads FQNENV. The V gene lost 1 base and the J gene lost 5 bases, with 2 bases spanning the gap.

The V call is TRBV27, the J call TRBJ2-3; 8 nucleotides line up with TRBD1. The junction had 5 bases not matched to a gene; V was cut back by 3 bases and J by 3 bases. Germline V gene lookup returns CDR1 MNHEY and CDR2 SMNVEV (reference sequence). The length of the CDR3 is 15 residues. The CDR3 DNA reads TGTGCCAGCAGTTTCTGGACAGGGTCAACAGATACGCAGTATTTT. Its protein is CASSFWTGSTDTQYF.

This sequence joins TRBV5-1 and TRBJ2-1; D remains ambiguous. This CDR3 is 16 amino acids long. The germline gives CDR1 SGHRS, CDR2 YFSETQ. Trimming took off 2 bases at V and 0 bases at J, with 12 bases between the two ends. The CDR3 here is CASSLKLAVSYNEQFF. In nucleotides, the CDR3 is TGCGCCAGCAGCTTAAAACTGGCGGTCTCCTACAATGAGCAGTTCTTC.

CDR3 loop: CSVERTSGPYNEQFF. The CDR3 bases are TGCAGCGTTGAAAGGACTAGCGGACCGTACAATGAGCAGTTCTTC. V is TRBV29-1 and J is TRBJ2-1, with TRBD2 matching 10 bases. CDR1 is SQVTM, CDR2 ANQGSEA, per germline. The CDR3 is made up of 15 amino acids. J lost 4 bases, V lost 2 bases, and 5 bases had no gene match.

The chain recombines TRBV20-1 with TRBJ1-4; 7 bases line up with TRBD1. Germline V lookup: CDR1 DFQATT, CDR2 SNEGSKA (reference sequence). J was trimmed by 6 bases and V by 5 bases; bases with no gene match: 3. The length of the CDR3 is 12 residues. The CDR3 nucleotides read TGCAGTGCTCAAGGGGGCTATGAAAAACTGTTTTTT. Its protein product is CSAQGGYEKLFF.

In this sample, this clonotype turned up a few times. The chain has TRBV5-1 and TRBJ2-5, with D perhaps TRBD2 (5 bases). V lost 4 bases, J lost 5 bases, and 24 bases lay in between. The CDR3 totals 17 residues. Germline V gene lookup returns CDR1 SGHRS and CDR2 YFSETQ. CDR3 loop: CASSLATLDPAFETQYF. Here the CDR3 DNA reads TGCGCCAGCAGCCTTGCGACACTAGACCCTGCGTTTGAGACCCAGTACTTC.

This sequence joins TRBV20-1 and TRBJ1-1; D is possibly TRBD1 (5 bases). CDR1 and CDR2 (germline): DFQATT, SNEGSKA (reference sequence). The CDR3 covers 14 residues. Trimming took off 5 bases at V and 1 base at J, with 14 bases between the two ends. In DNA form, the CDR3 reads TGCAGTGCTCAAGAGAAGGGACCGAACACTGAAGCTTTCTTT. Residues: CSAQEKGPNTEAFF.

This chain joins TRBV6-2 or TRBV6-3 and TRBJ2-3; 12 nucleotides match TRBD1. After removal of 2 bases from V and 5 bases from J, the junction contained 5 bases not matched to a gene. The CDR3 totals 16 residues. Germline CDR1 MNHEY, CDR2 SVGEGT. Here the CDR3 DNA reads TGTGCCAGCAGTTACGGGACAGGGGGCATTGGAGATACGCAGTATTTT. Its protein product is CASSYGTGGIGDTQYF.

This clonotype occurred a few times. V usage is TRBV29-1 and J usage is TRBJ2-1; D is possibly TRBD2 (6 bases). Deletions cut 6 bases from V and 3 bases from J, with 15 bases between. CDR1 is SQVTM, CDR2 ANQGSEA, per germline. CDR3 length equals 14 residues. The CDR3 sequence: CSVGWRANYNEQFF. In DNA form, the CDR3 reads TGCAGCGTGGGTTGGAGGGCGAACTACAATGAGCAGTTCTTC.

This clonotype came up many times. The gene calls are TRBV29-1 and TRBJ2-3, with a weak D call TRBD1 (5 bases). The germline V gene has CDR1 SQVTM and CDR2 ANQGSEA. There are 14 residues in the CDR3. V lost 1 base, J lost 5 bases, and 13 bases lay in between. The DNA for the CDR3 is TGCAGCGTTGAAGTCAGGTTAGGGGTAGATACGCAGTATTTT. Translation gives CSVEVRLGVDTQYF.

This clonotype showed up just a few times. This sequence joins TRBV6-2 or TRBV6-3 and TRBJ1-5, with D tentatively TRBD1 (5 bases). Trimming left V 2 bases short and J 3 bases short, with 11 bases between. CDR1 is MNHEY, CDR2 SVGEGT, per germline. The length of the CDR3 is 15 residues. The CDR3: CASSYGTGFNQPQHF. The CDR3 region has the DNA TGTGCCAGCAGTTACGGCACAGGCTTCAATCAGCCCCAGCATTTT.

The CDR3 loop reads CASSSELAEPQETQYF. CDR3 bases: TGTGCCAGCAGCTCAGAACTAGCGGAACCTCAAGAGACCCAGTACTTC. V is TRBV11-2 and J is TRBJ2-5; 8 bases map to TRBD2. CDR1 SGHAT and CDR2 FQNNGV come from the germline V gene. CDR3 length: 16 amino acids. J lost 2 bases, V lost 4 bases, and 9 bases had no gene match.

This clonotype was seen a single time. This rearrangement joins TRBV5-1 to TRBJ2-1, with D possibly being TRBD1 or TRBD2 (5 bases each). The CDR3 extends over 15 amino acids. Germline V gives CDR1 SGHRS, CDR2 YFSETQ. V lost 0 bases to trimming and J lost 13 bases, with 20 bases between them. CDR3 nucleotide sequence: TGCGCCAGCAGCTTGGGATCGGGGCCAGGCCAGATACAGTTCTTC. This sequence encodes CASSLGSGPGQIQFF.

This clonotype came up a few times. V and J are TRBV28 and TRBJ1-1; the match to TRBD1 covers 8 bases. The CDR3 has 16 residues. V lost 6 bases, J lost 1 base, and 10 bases stayed unmatched. Germline V gene sequence: CDR1 MDHEN, CDR2 SYDVKM. The CDR3 reads CASSPNPGTGNTEAFF. Here the CDR3 DNA reads TGTGCCAGCAGCCCTAACCCCGGGACAGGGAACACTGAAGCTTTCTTT.

This clonotype came up a few times. The chain links TRBV6-6 to TRBJ2-1; D unresolved. The germline V gene encodes CDR1 MNHNY and CDR2 SVGAGI (reference sequence). V was clipped by 2 bases and J by 6 bases, with 8 bases between them. The CDR3 loop spans 13 amino acids. The CDR3 loop reads CASSYRRTNEQFF. The DNA of the CDR3 is TGTGCCAGCAGTTACCGTCGGACCAATGAGCAGTTCTTC.

The rearrangement uses TRBV4-1 and TRBJ2-7; TRBD1 aligns across 11 bases. The CDR3 is made up of 15 amino acids. Trimming at V came to 1 base and at J to 6 bases, leaving 5 bases not matched to a gene. Germline lookup yields CDR1 MGHRA and CDR2 YSYEKL. The CDR3 here is CASSQGPGTGGEQYF. In DNA form, the CDR3 reads TGCGCCAGCAGCCAAGGCCCCGGGACAGGGGGCGAGCAGTACTTC.